This TCR beta chain was sequenced for a study of blood T cell repertoires in COVID-19. Study context: Some COVID-19 samples were acute and others convalescent; all came from the United States, Italy and Spain.

Produced via immunoSEQ multiplex PCR; TCRdb's table is partial and in-frame only. The sample contains 250,000 or so clones, 82% of which appear only once. The CDR3 loop spans 15 amino acids. With 4 bases clipped from V and 9 bases from J, the junction kept 13 bases outside the gene matches. Per the germline V gene, CDR1 is MGHRA and CDR2 is YSYEKL. The rearrangement uses TRBV4-1 and TRBJ2-7; 9 bases line up with TRBD2. This sequence originates from a woman older than 75 with acute or convalescent COVID-19. Sequencing was carried out using peripheral blood. The CDR3 bases are TGCGCCAGCAGCCTTTACGGGACTAGCATGGAGTTGCAGTACTTC. The encoded protein is CASSLYGTSMELQYF.